These 23 T cell receptor beta chains were all obtained from the same sample, sequenced in a study of CD4+ T cells in melanoma (dated by TCRdb to the early 2020s). Libraries were built with the immunoSEQ multiplex PCR assay. Held by TCRdb, this immuneACCESS table contains in-frame sequences only and omits some clones. Under half of the omission traces to an unresolved V gene where checked; the cause of the rest is unknown. The sample table lists under 5,500 clones, about 61% of them with a count of one. The top ten clones comprise about 29% of the sample. Sequencing was done on a sample of cells from a culture (not recorded whether cultured in vitro). Every receptor here comes from a human donor with melanoma.

By share of the sample, this clone is large (0.1 to 1%). This sequence joins TRBV6-5 and TRBJ1-5; TRBD1 is a possible D gene (6 bases). Germline CDR1 is MNHEY and CDR2 is SVGAGI. The V gene lost 6 bases and the J gene lost 0 bases, with 12 bases spanning the gap. The CDR3 extends over 15 amino acids. CDR3 sequence: CASSLGTFSNQPQHF. In DNA, the CDR3 is TGTGCCAGCAGCCTTGGGACATTTAGCAATCAGCCCCAGCATTTT.

This chain links TRBV28 with TRBJ2-2; either TRBD1 or TRBD2 may supply D (6 bases each). The CDR3 covers 17 residues. The germline V gene encodes CDR1 MDHEN and CDR2 SYDVKM. Trimming cost V 0 bases and J 7 bases, with 18 bases left between them. This CDR3 is CASSLWKVGGESGELFF. For the CDR3, the DNA is TGTGCCAGCAGTTTATGGAAGGTGGGGGGCGAAAGCGGGGAGCTGTTTTTT.

The V and J genes are TRBV6-6 and TRBJ1-4, with D unresolved. Trimming pared 2 bases from V and 8 bases from J, leaving 12 bases between. The V gene's germline CDR1 is MNHNY and CDR2 SVGAGI (reference sequence). CDR3 length: 14 residues. As DNA, the CDR3 is TGTGCCAGCAGTTACGGGATTGGAGAAGAAAAACTGTTTTTT. Protein sequence: CASSYGIGEEKLFF.

For the CDR3, the DNA is TGTGCCAGCAGGGGGGATGGGGCGAATGAGCAGTTCTTC. Encoded protein: CASRGDGANEQFF. The chain recombines TRBV3-1 (or the pseudogene TRBV3-2) with TRBJ2-1, with D tentatively TRBD1 or TRBD2 (5 bases each). Germline CDR1 reads LGHDT; CDR2 reads YNNKEL (reference sequence). This CDR3 has 13 residues. V was shortened by 6 bases and J by 7 bases, with 13 bases between the two germline ends.

This clone was recorded a few times. The chain carries TRBV5-1 and TRBJ2-1; D gene ambiguous. There are 13 residues in the CDR3. CDR1 and CDR2 (germline): SGHRS, YFSETQ. The ends were cut back, 1 base at V and 5 bases at J, with 7 bases in the middle. The CDR3 sequence: CASSLNTNNEQFF. DNA of the CDR3: TGCGCCAGCAGCTTGAACACCAACAATGAGCAGTTCTTC.

This clone has only a few counts. The CDR3 spells CASSYSQNTGELFF. Written as DNA, the CDR3 is TGTGCCAGCAGTTACTCCCAGAACACCGGGGAGCTGTTTTTT. V gene TRBV6-6 combines with J gene TRBJ2-2, with D uncertain. CDR1 MNHNY and CDR2 SVGAGI come from the germline V gene (reference sequence). Trimming removed 0 bases from V and 1 base from J, with 3 bases in between. The CDR3 is 14 residues long.

The rearrangement uses TRBV5-6 and TRBJ2-7; 7 bases map to TRBD1. The germline CDR1 and CDR2 sequences are SGHDT and YYEEEE. J lost 3 bases, V lost 6 bases, and 12 bases had no gene match. The CDR3 consists of 15 residues. CDR3 sequence (DNA): TGTGCCAGCACCCTACGAGAGAGGGGGCTCTACGAGCAGTACTTC. As protein: CASTLRERGLYEQYF.

This clone was counted once. The chain uses TRBV28 and TRBJ1-1, with D possibly matching TRBD1 (6 bases). Per the germline V gene, CDR1 is MDHEN and CDR2 is SYDVKM. The ends were cut back, 2 bases at V and 7 bases at J, with 17 bases in the middle. The CDR3 has 15 residues. The CDR3 spells CASSLRMDSGLEAFF. The CDR3 DNA sequence: TGTGCCAGCAGTTTACGTATGGACAGCGGACTTGAAGCTTTCTTT.

This clone is termed medium-sized. The gene calls are TRBV6-2 or TRBV6-3 and TRBJ2-7; D unclear. CDR3 length: 15 residues. The germline V gene has CDR1 MNHEY and CDR2 SVGEGT. The ends were cut back, 4 bases at V and 2 bases at J, with 15 bases in the middle. The DNA of the CDR3 is TGTGCCAGCAGTTCGTATCTAGGGAACACCTACGAGCAGTACTTC. Its protein is CASSSYLGNTYEQYF.

Concerning this clone: Other DNA sequences in the sample encode the same CDR3. The gene calls are TRBV9 and TRBJ2-5; 8 bases agree with TRBD2. After removal of 0 bases from V and 1 base from J, the junction contained 5 bases not matched to a gene. The CDR3 has 16 amino acids. Germline V lookup: CDR1 SGDLS, CDR2 YYNGEE. The CDR3, as DNA: TGTGCCAGCAGCGTAGGGAACGGGGGGGGCCAAGAGACCCAGTACTTC. Translation: CASSVGNGGGQETQYF.

By share of the sample, this clone is medium-sized. Other DNA sequences in the sample encode the same CDR3. V and J are TRBV7-9 and TRBJ1-1, with 12 bases matching TRBD1. From germline, CDR1 is SEHNR and CDR2 FQNEAQ (reference sequence). The CDR3 is made up of 14 amino acids. The junction had 3 bases not matched to a gene; V was cut back by 5 bases and J by 5 bases. CDR3 in DNA: TGTGCCAGCAGCAGGGACAGGGGGCGGACTGAAGCTTTCTTT. It yields the protein CASSRDRGRTEAFF.

The chain uses TRBV7-8 and TRBJ1-2, with a possible D match to TRBD1 (5 bases). The ends were cut back, 3 bases at V and 2 bases at J, with 13 bases in the middle. This CDR3 is 15 amino acids long. CDR1 and CDR2 (germline): SGHVS, FQNEAQ. The DNA of the CDR3 is TGTGCCAGCAGCTTGACAGCTACTGGGAACTATGGCTACACCTTC. It encodes CASSLTATGNYGYTF.

The chain couples TRBV19 to TRBJ1-2; D is uncertain. This CDR3 region has 13 residues. V was trimmed by 7 bases and J by 5 bases, leaving 14 bases between them. The germline CDR1 and CDR2 sequences are LNHDA and SQIVND (reference sequence). CDR3 bases: TGTGCCAGTATGGTTAGGGCAGGTTATGGCTACACCTTC. The encoded protein is CASMVRAGYGYTF.

V gene TRBV2 combines with J gene TRBJ2-5; 13 nucleotides align to TRBD2. The V segment lost 6 bases and the J segment 5 bases; nucleotides outside the gene matches: 6. In germline, CDR1 is SNHLY, CDR2 FYNNEI. The CDR3 extends over 15 amino acids. In DNA, the CDR3 is TGTGCCAGCAGGAAAACTAGCGGGGGGGCCGAGACCCAGTACTTC. Translation gives CASRKTSGGAETQYF.

The chain carries TRBV18 and TRBJ2-7; 10 positions match TRBD1. The CDR3 length is 15 residues. The germline V gene encodes CDR1 KGHSH and CDR2 LQKENI. V was pared by 5 bases and J by 2 bases, with 6 bases of the junction left unmatched. The CDR3 DNA sequence: TGTGCCAGCTCATTCTCCGGGACAGGGGCCTACGAGCAGTACTTC. Amino acid sequence: CASSFSGTGAYEQYF.

The CDR3 region is CASSFGNTGELFF. The CDR3 nucleotides read TGTGCCAGCAGCTTTGGGAACACCGGGGAGCTGTTTTTT. The chain is built from TRBV7-9 and TRBJ2-2; no clear D. The CDR3 is 13 amino acids. V was clipped by 3 bases and J by 1 base, with 3 bases between them. The V gene's germline CDR1 is SEHNR and CDR2 FQNEAQ (reference sequence).

The chain joins TRBV7-2 to TRBJ2-3, with D unresolved. Germline V CDR1 and CDR2: SGHTA, FQGNSA. The CDR3 sequence is 15 residues long. The V end was cut by 6 bases, the J end by 2 bases, with 15 bases between. CDR3 amino acids: CASSLGLLDTDTQYF. The CDR3 DNA follows: TGTGCCAGCAGTCTGGGGTTACTGGACACAGATACGCAGTATTTT.

In this sample, this clone turned up once. CDR3 sequence reads: CASRRNTEAFF. CDR3 coding DNA: TGCGCCAGCAGGCGTAACACTGAAGCTTTCTTT. V is TRBV5-1 and J is TRBJ1-1; D gene unclear. This CDR3 contains 11 residues. V lost 5 bases and J 2 bases, leaving 4 bases between the germline ends. Germline CDR1 reads SGHRS; CDR2 reads YFSETQ.

For the CDR3, the DNA is TGTGCCAGCAGCGCGACGGCACTTAACTATGGCTACACCTTC. It encodes CASSATALNYGYTF. This rearrangement joins TRBV7-9 to TRBJ1-2; D unclear. Between the trimmed V and J ends, which lost 5 bases and 1 base, there was a span of 11 bases. Germline values: CDR1 SEHNR, CDR2 FQNEAQ (reference sequence). CDR3 length: 14 residues.

Sample share makes this clone medium-sized. The chain has TRBV7-2 and TRBJ1-1, with a weak D call TRBD1 (5 bases). Per the germline V gene, CDR1 is SGHTA and CDR2 is FQGNSA. Trimming pared 6 bases from V and 2 bases from J, leaving 10 bases between. This CDR3 region has 13 residues. CDR3: CASSWTSNTEAFF. The CDR3 DNA sequence: TGTGCCAGCAGTTGGACATCTAACACTGAAGCTTTCTTT.

The DNA of the CDR3 is TGCGCCAGCAGCCTCGACAGAAATAGCAATCAGCCCCAGCATTTT. This translates into CASSLDRNSNQPQHF. The chain recombines TRBV5-1 with TRBJ1-5; D is perhaps TRBD1 (5 bases). The CDR3 covers 15 residues. The ends were cut back, 4 bases at V and 0 bases at J, with 11 bases in the middle. CDR1 SGHRS and CDR2 YFSETQ come from the germline V gene.

This clone is medium-sized. The chain recombines TRBV5-4 with TRBJ2-3; D tentatively fits TRBD1 or TRBD2 (5 bases each). The V end was cut by 4 bases, the J end by 2 bases, with 14 bases between. The CDR3 loop spans 15 amino acids. The germline CDR1 and CDR2 sequences are SGHNT and YYREEE (reference sequence). For the CDR3, the DNA is TGTGCCAGCAGCCAGGGACCGCATAACACAGATACGCAGTATTTT. As protein: CASSQGPHNTDTQYF.

The V and J genes are TRBV4-2 and TRBJ2-1; 9 positions agree with TRBD2. The junction had 6 bases not matched to a gene; V was cut back by 0 bases and J by 9 bases. The CDR3 is made up of 15 amino acids. Germline V gives CDR1 LGHNA, CDR2 YNFKEQ. The CDR3 DNA is TGTGCCAGCAGCCAAGATGCGGGGGGGCAAGGTGAGCAGTTCTTC. Its protein product is CASSQDAGGQGEQFF.